Below, 8 T cell receptor beta chains from the same sample are listed, as sequenced in a study of cytomegalovirus exposure and HLA in healthy donors. Researchers ran the PCR with 60 Vbeta and 13 Jbeta primers. Sequenced by immunoSEQ multiplex PCR; TCRdb stores in-frame clones only, minus some. The sample shows about 120,000 clones, around 75% of them seen only once. The sequenced sample was PBMCs. All receptors come from a woman aged 18 to 35 in good health and CMV-seronegative.

The J gene is TRBJ2-7, the V gene TRBV9, with TRBD1 as a possible D gene (6 bases). The CDR3 loop spans 14 amino acids. The ends were cut back, 5 bases at V and 4 bases at J, with 16 bases in the middle. CDR1 is SGDLS, CDR2 YYNGEE, per germline. The CDR3 DNA reads as TGTGCCAGCAGAGCGCCGGGACAACTTTACGAGCAGTACTTC. Protein product: CASRAPGQLYEQYF.

The chain has TRBV9 and TRBJ2-2, with 9 bases matching TRBD2. There are 16 residues in the CDR3. The V and J ends lost 0 bases and 7 bases, in that order; junction bases with no gene match: 7. Germline V gene data show CDR1 as SGDLS and CDR2 as YYNGEE. The CDR3 DNA follows: TGTGCCAGCAGCGTAGTAGATAGCGGGGGTAACGGGGAGCTGTTTTTT. Translated, it gives CASSVVDSGGNGELFF.

The V gene is TRBV5-8, the J gene TRBJ2-3; 7 nucleotides line up with TRBD1. V shed 0 bases, J shed 2 bases, and the junction held 3 bases outside the gene matches. CDR3 length equals 15 residues. Germline V gene data show CDR1 as SGHTS and CDR2 as YDEGEE. This CDR3 is CASSLVTGSTDTQYF. In DNA form, the CDR3 reads TGTGCCAGCAGCTTGGTGACAGGGTCCACAGATACGCAGTATTTT.

The rearrangement uses TRBV11-2 and TRBJ2-5; TRBD2 agrees at 12 bases. The CDR3 runs to 17 residues. Germline V gene sequence: CDR1 SGHAT, CDR2 FQNNGV. V dropped 5 bases and J dropped 5; count of bases not matched to a gene: 12. As DNA, the CDR3 is TGTGCCAGCAGCCGCGGGGCTAGCGGGGGGGCTTGGGAGACCCAGTACTTC. Its protein product is CASSRGASGGAWETQYF.

The rearrangement joins TRBV4-1 to TRBJ2-7; D is unclear. Germline-derived CDR1 and CDR2 are MGHRA and YSYEKL. V was clipped by 0 bases and J by 3 bases, with 9 bases between them. This CDR3 comprises 14 residues. The CDR3 loop is CASSQDSSRYEQYF. The CDR3 coding sequence is TGCGCCAGCAGCCAAGATAGCAGCCGCTACGAGCAGTACTTC.

The chain has TRBV7-9 and TRBJ2-5, with D tentatively TRBD2 (5 bases). The CDR3 contains 14 residues. Trimming left V 5 bases short and J 0 bases short, with 10 bases between. Germline CDR1 is SEHNR and CDR2 is FQNEAQ (reference sequence). CDR3 coding DNA: TGTGCCAGCAGCCCAACTAGTTACCAAGAGACCCAGTACTTC. This gives the protein CASSPTSYQETQYF.

The chain links TRBV27 to TRBJ1-1; 7 bases line up with TRBD1. Germline loops: CDR1 MNHEY, CDR2 SMNVEV (reference sequence). CDR3 size: 17 residues. The J segment lost 1 base and the V segment lost 6 bases, leaving 14 bases of the junction unmatched. The CDR3 loop is CASSPFSPGTANTEAFF. In DNA form, the CDR3 reads TGTGCCAGCAGCCCGTTTTCTCCCGGGACAGCGAACACTGAAGCTTTCTTT.

The V gene is TRBV15, the J gene TRBJ2-1, with 9 positions matching TRBD1. The CDR3 contains 14 residues. Germline V gene sequence: CDR1 LNHNV, CDR2 YYDKDF (reference sequence). V shed 4 bases, J shed 8 bases, and the junction held 6 bases outside the gene matches. CDR3 amino acids: CATSKTGGEDEQFF. The CDR3 DNA reads as TGTGCCACCAGCAAGACAGGGGGAGAGGATGAGCAGTTCTTC.